The entry that follows covers one TCR beta chain sequence. Produced via immunoSEQ multiplex PCR; TCRdb's table is partial and in-frame only. In the table there are 250,000 to 300,000 clones, 86% of which are singletons. This record comes from a study of blood T cell repertoires in COVID-19. This clonotype was sampled from a man younger than 30 with active or convalescent COVID-19. Material: peripheral blood.

CDR3 sequence reads: CASSLNWLREQFF. The CDR3 region has the DNA TGTGCCAGCAGTTTAAATTGGTTGAGGGAGCAGTTCTTC. The chain combines TRBV27 with TRBJ2-1; D is undetermined. Germline CDR1 MNHEY, CDR2 SMNVEV (reference sequence). V lost 2 bases, J lost 10 bases, and 12 bases lay in between. This CDR3 is 13 amino acids long.